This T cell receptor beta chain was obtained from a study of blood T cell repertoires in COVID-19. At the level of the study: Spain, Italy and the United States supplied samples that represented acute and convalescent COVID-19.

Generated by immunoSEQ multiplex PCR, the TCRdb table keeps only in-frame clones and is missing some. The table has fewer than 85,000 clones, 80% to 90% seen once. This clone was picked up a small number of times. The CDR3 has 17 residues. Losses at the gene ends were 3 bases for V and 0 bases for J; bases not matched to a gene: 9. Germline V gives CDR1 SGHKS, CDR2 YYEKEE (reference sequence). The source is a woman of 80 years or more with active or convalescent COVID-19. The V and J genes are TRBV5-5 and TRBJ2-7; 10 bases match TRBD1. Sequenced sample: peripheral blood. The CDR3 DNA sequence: TGTGCCAGCAGCTACTCCGGGACAGGGGTTTCCTCCTACGAGCAGTACTTC. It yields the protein CASSYSGTGVSSYEQYF.